Included here is one T cell receptor (beta chain) sequence, with context. The CDR3 loop spans 15 amino acids. Germline V gives CDR1 MNHEY, CDR2 SVGEGT. These data originate in a study of blood T cells in healthy people across ages. A second roughly 6 to 11 cycle PCR used barcoded and J-beta primers. TCRdb itself ran the 5' RACE reads through MiXCR, one entry per CDR3 protein. The table includes more than 500,000 distinct CDR3 sequences, approximately 26% detected once. These sequences were also reported in another study, on T cells of mothers and their children.

This TCR came from a boy between 2 and 10 years old in good health. This chain links TRBV6-2 or TRBV6-3 with TRBJ2-7; 7 bases match TRBD1. The J call may be in error: the DNA end matches TRBJ2-5 better. Sequenced sample: blood. The CDR3 loop is CASTKRQGSIETQYF. The CDR3 nucleotides are TGTGCCAGCACCAAAAGACAGGGATCGATCGAGACCCAGTACTTC.